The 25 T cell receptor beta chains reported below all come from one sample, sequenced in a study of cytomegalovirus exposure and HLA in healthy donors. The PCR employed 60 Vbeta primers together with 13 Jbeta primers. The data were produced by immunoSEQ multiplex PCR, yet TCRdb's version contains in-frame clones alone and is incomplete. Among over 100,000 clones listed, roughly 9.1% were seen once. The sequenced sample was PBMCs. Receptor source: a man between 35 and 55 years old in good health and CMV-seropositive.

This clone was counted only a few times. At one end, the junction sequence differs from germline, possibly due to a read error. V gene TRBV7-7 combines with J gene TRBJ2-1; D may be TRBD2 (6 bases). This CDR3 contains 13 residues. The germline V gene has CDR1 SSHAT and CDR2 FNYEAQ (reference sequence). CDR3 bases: TGTGCTAGCAGCCGGGAGCGGACAAATGAGCAGTTCTTC. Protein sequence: CASSRERTNEQFF.

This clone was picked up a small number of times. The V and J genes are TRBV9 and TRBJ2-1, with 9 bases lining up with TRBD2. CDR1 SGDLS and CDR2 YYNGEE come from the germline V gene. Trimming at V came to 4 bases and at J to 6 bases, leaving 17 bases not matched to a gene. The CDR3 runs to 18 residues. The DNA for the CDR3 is TGTGCCAGCAGCCCGCGGGGCTATGGTAGCGGGAGCCCCAATGAGCAGTTCTTC. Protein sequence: CASSPRGYGSGSPNEQFF.

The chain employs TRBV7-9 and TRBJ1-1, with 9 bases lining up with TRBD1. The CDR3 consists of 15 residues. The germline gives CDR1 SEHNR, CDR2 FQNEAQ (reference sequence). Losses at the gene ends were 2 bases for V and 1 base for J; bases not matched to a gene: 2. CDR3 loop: CASSLRDRENTEAFF. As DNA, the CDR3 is TGTGCCAGCAGCTTAAGGGACAGGGAGAACACTGAAGCTTTCTTT.

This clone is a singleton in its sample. The CDR3 DNA reads as TGTGCCAGCAGCTGGACAAGGGACTACGAGCAGTACTTC. Encoded protein: CASSWTRDYEQYF. The chain joins TRBV11-2 to TRBJ2-7; maybe TRBD1 (5 bases). The germline V and J ends were trimmed by 4 bases and 3 bases, with 10 bases remaining between them. The germline CDR1 and CDR2 sequences are SGHAT and FQNNGV. This CDR3 has 13 amino acids.

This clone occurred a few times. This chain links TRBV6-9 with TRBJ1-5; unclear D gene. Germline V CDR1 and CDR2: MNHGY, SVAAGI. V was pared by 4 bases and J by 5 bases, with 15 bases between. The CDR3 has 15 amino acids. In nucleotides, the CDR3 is TGTGCCAGCAGTTTCCCTGCCCTGGGAGATCAGCCCCAGCATTTT. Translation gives CASSFPALGDQPQHF.

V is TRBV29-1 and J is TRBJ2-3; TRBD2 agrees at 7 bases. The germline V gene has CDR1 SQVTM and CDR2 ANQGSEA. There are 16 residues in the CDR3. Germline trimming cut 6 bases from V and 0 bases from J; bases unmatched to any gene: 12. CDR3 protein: CSVVFRDYPSTDTQYF. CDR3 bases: TGCAGCGTCGTATTTCGGGACTATCCTAGCACAGATACGCAGTATTTT.

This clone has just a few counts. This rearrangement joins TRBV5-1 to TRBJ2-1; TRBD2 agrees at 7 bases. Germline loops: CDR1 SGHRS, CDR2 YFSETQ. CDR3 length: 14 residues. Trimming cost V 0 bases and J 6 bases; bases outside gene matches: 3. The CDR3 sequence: CASSLEGLVNEQFF. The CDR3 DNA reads TGCGCCAGCAGCTTGGAAGGACTAGTCAATGAGCAGTTCTTC.

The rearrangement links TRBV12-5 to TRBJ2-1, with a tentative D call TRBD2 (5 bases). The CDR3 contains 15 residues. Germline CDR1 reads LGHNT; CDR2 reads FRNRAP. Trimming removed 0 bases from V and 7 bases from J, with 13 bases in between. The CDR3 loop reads CASGLVFGERNEQFF. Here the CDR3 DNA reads TGTGCTAGTGGTTTGGTCTTCGGGGAGCGGAATGAGCAGTTCTTC.

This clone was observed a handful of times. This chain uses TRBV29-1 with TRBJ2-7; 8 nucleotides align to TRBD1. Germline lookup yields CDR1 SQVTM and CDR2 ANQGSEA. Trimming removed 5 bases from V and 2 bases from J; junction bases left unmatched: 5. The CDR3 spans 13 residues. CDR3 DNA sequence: TGCAGCGTTACGGACAGGGCGACCTACGAGCAGTACTTC. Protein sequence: CSVTDRATYEQYF.

DNA of the CDR3: TGTGCCAGCAGTTCCCAGCTAGCGGGTTATGAGCAGTTCTTC. Translation gives CASSSQLAGYEQFF. The chain combines TRBV6-5 with TRBJ2-1; TRBD2 matches 8 bases. The V segment lost 4 bases and the J segment 8 bases; nucleotides outside the gene matches: 7. The V gene's germline CDR1 is MNHEY and CDR2 SVGAGI. The CDR3 covers 14 residues.

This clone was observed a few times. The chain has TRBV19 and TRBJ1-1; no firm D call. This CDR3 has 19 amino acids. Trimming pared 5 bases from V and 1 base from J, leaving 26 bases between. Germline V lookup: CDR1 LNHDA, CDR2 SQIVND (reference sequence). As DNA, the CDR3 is TGTGCCAGTAGTGAACCCCCGGGGTTGTGGAGGAGGAAGAACACTGAAGCTTTCTTT. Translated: CASSEPPGLWRRKNTEAFF.

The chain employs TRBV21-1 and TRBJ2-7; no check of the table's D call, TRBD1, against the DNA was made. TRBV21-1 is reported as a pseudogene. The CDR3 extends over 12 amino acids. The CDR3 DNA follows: TGTGCCAGCAAGGGGGCCCGCGGCGAGCAGTACTTC. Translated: CASKGARGEQYF.

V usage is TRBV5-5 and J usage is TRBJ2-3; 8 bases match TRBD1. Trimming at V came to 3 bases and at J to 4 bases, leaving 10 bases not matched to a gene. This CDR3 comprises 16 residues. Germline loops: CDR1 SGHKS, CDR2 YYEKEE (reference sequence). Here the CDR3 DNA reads TGTGCCAGCAGCTACGGTGGACAGGGAATTGCAGATACGCAGTATTTT. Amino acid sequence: CASSYGGQGIADTQYF.

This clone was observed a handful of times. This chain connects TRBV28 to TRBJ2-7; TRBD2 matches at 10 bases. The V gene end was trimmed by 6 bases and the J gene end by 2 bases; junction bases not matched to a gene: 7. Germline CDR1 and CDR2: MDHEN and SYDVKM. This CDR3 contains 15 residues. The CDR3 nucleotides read TGTGCCAGCAGGTCCCCGGGACTAGCGCCCTACGAGCAGTACTTC. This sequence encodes CASRSPGLAPYEQYF.

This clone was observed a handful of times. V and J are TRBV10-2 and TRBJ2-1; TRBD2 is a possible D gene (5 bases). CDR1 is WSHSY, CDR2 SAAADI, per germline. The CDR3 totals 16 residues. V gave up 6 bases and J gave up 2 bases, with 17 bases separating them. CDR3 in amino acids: CASSRTFNGAYNEQFF. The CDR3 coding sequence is TGCGCCAGCAGCAGAACCTTTAACGGGGCCTACAATGAGCAGTTCTTC.

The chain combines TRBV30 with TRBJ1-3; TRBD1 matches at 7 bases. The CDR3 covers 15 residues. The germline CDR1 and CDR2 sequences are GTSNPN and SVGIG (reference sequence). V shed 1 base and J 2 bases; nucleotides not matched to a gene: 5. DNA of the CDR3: TGTGCCTGGAGTGGGGTGAGGGGGCCTGGAAACACCATATATTTT. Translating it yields CAWSGVRGPGNTIYF.

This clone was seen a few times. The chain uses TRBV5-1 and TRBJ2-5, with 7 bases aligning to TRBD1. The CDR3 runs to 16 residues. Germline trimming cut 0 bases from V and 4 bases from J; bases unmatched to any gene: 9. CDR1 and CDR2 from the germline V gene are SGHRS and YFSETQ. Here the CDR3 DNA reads TGCGCCAGCAGCTTGGTAGTAGGGGACAGCGGAGAGACCCAGTACTTC. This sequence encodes CASSLVVGDSGETQYF.

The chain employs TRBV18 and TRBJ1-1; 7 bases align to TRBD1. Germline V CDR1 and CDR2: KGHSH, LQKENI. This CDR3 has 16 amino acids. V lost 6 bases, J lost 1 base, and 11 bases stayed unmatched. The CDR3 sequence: CASSLLTGAGNTEAFF. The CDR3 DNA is TGTGCCAGCTCCCTCCTAACAGGGGCCGGGAACACTGAAGCTTTCTTT.

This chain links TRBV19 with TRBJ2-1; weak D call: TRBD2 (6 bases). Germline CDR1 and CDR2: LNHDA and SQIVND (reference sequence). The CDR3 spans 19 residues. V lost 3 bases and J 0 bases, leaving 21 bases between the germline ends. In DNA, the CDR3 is TGTGCCAGTAGTATCGTAAGACTAGGCCTGATGGACTCCTACAATGAGCAGTTCTTC. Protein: CASSIVRLGLMDSYNEQFF.

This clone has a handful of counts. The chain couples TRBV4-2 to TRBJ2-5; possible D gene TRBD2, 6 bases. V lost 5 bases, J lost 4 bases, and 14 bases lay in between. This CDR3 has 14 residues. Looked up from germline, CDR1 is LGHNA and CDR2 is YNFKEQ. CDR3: CASSGNGGGETQYF. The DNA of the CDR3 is TGTGCCAGCAGCGGAAATGGGGGAGGAGAGACCCAGTACTTC.

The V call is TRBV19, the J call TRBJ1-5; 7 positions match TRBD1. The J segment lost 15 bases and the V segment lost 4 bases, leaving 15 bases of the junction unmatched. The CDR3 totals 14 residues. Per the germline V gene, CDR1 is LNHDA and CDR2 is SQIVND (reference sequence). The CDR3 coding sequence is TGTGCCAGTAGTACAGAGGGGTCTCTCCGGGACAGGCATTTT. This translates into CASSTEGSLRDRHF.

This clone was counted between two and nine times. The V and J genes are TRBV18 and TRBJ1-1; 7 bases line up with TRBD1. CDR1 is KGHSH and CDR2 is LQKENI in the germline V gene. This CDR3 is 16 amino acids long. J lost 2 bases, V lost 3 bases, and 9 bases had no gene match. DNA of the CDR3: TGTGCCAGCTCACCTTTCCGGGACAGCATAAACACTGAAGCTTTCTTT. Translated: CASSPFRDSINTEAFF. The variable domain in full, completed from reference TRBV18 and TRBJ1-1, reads NAGVMQNPRHLVRRRGQEARLRCSPMKGHSHVYWYRQLPEEGLKFMVYLQKENIIDESGMPKERFSAEFPKEGPSILRIQQVVRGDSAAYFCASSPFRDSINTEAFFGQGTRLTVV.

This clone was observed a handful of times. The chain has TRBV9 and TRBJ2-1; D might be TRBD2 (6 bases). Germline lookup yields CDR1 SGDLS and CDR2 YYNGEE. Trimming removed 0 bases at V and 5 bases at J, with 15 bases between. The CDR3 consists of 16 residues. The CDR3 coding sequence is TGTGCCAGCAGCGTAGCCAGGGCTAGCGCCCACAATGAGCAGTTCTTC. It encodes CASSVARASAHNEQFF.

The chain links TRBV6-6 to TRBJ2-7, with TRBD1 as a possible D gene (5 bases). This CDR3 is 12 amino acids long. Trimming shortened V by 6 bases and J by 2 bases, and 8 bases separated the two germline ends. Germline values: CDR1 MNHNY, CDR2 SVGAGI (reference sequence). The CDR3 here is CASRPGTYEQYF. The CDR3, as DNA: TGTGCCAGCAGACCAGGGACCTACGAGCAGTACTTC.

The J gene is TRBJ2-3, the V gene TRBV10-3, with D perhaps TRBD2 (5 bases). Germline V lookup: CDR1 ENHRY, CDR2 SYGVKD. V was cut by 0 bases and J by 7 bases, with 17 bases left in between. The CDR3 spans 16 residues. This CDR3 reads CAISESSLASLNTQYF. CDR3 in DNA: TGTGCCATCAGTGAGTCGAGCCTCGCTAGCCTGAATACGCAGTATTTT.